The source of this T cell receptor (beta chain) is a study of OX40 agonist ivuxolimab in advanced cancers. Some clones are missing from TCRdb's copy, which holds only in-frame ones; the method was immunoSEQ multiplex PCR. This sample has 100,000 to 150,000 clones, with approximately 90% found just once. The CDR3 contains 14 residues. Germline V gene data show CDR1 as LNHDA and CDR2 as SQIVND (reference sequence). The source material was CD4+ or CD8+ T cells sorted from blood, sampled in a trial of the OX40 agonist ivuxolimab. This sequence originates from an adult with an advanced solid tumor such as melanoma, head and neck, liver or kidney cancer. This chain uses TRBV19 with TRBJ2-5, with D possibly matching TRBD2 (5 bases). The end of the DNA fits TRBJ2-7 better, so the J call may be wrong. For the CDR3, the DNA is TGTGCCAGTAGTAAGCGGACGGATATATACGAGCAGTACTTC. It encodes CASSKRTDIYEQYF.